This passage covers 27 T cell receptor beta chains from one sample sequenced in a study of naive and memory T cell subsets. Four PCR rounds used nested alpha and beta constant region primers plus the SP2 primer. TCRdb re-derived calls from the 5' RACE reads in MiXCR, one entry per CDR3 protein. The top ten clones hold around 10% of a sample with roughly 56,000 distinct CDR3 sequences, 7.2% of them seen once. An oligonucleotide containing a UMI was ligated to the 3' end of TCR cDNA. Every receptor here comes from a male donor in good health.

In its sample, this clonotype was seen many times. CDR3 protein: CASSQDWGFNQPQHF. DNA of the CDR3: TGCGCCAGCAGCCAAGATTGGGGTTTCAATCAGCCCCAGCATTTT. This sequence joins TRBV4-1 and TRBJ1-5; no reliable D call. V was pared by 0 bases and J by 3 bases, with 9 bases between. The germline V gene encodes CDR1 MGHRA and CDR2 YSYEKL. The CDR3 extends over 15 amino acids.

This clonotype showed up just a few times. The chain recombines TRBV15 with TRBJ2-3; D possibly uses TRBD1 or TRBD2 (5 bases each). The CDR3 totals 11 residues. The germline V gene has CDR1 LNHNV and CDR2 YYDKDF (reference sequence). Deletions cut 3 bases from V and 8 bases from J, with 6 bases between. CDR3 loop: CATSSGGTQYF. Written as DNA, the CDR3 is TGTGCCACCAGCAGTGGGGGTACGCAGTATTTT.

CDR3 amino acids: CASSLSLAGGPGYPDTQYF. DNA of the CDR3: TGTGCCAGCAGTTTATCCCTAGCGGGAGGGCCAGGATACCCAGATACGCAGTATTTT. The chain couples TRBV27 to TRBJ2-3, with 12 nucleotides matching TRBD2. J lost 4 bases, V lost 0 bases, and 11 bases had no gene match. This CDR3 has 19 amino acids. CDR1 and CDR2 from the germline V gene are MNHEY and SMNVEV (reference sequence).

The V call is TRBV5-6, the J call TRBJ1-5; no firm D call. The V gene lost 2 bases and the J gene lost 15 bases, with 18 bases spanning the gap. The CDR3 contains 13 residues. Per the germline V gene, CDR1 is SGHDT and CDR2 is YYEEEE. This CDR3 reads CASSFVETEDRHF. DNA for the CDR3: TGTGCCAGCAGCTTTGTCGAGACCGAGGATCGGCATTTT.

Worth noting for this clonotype: This could be a read error, since a much larger clone is one nucleotide away. The chain carries TRBV10-3 and TRBJ2-7; TRBD2 might be the D (6 bases). Deletions cut 0 bases from V and 6 bases from J, with 12 bases between. The CDR3 loop spans 14 amino acids. Germline CDR1 ENHRY, CDR2 SYGVKD. The CDR3, as DNA: TGTGCCATCAGTGAGTCGATGGGAGGTGGCGAGCAGTACTTC. Protein product: CAISESMGGGEQYF.

Comment on this clonotype: Since a much larger clone is just one base distant, this may be a read error. This chain links TRBV6-1 with TRBJ2-1, with a weak D call TRBD1 (6 bases). The CDR3 is 12 amino acids. The V and J ends lost 7 bases and 14 bases respectively, with 18 bases between them. The germline V gene encodes CDR1 MNHNS and CDR2 SASEGT. The CDR3 nucleotides read TGTGCCAGCACAGGGGATTACAGGTGGAAGTTCTTC. Amino acids: CASTGDYRWKFF.

This clonotype has a count of ten or more. The chain recombines TRBV5-1 with TRBJ1-1; 10 positions match TRBD1. V trimming: 0 bases; J trimming: 0 bases; junction bases outside the gene matches: 5. The length of the CDR3 is 17 residues. Looked up from germline, CDR1 is SGHRS and CDR2 is YFSETQ. The DNA of the CDR3 is TGCGCCAGCAGCTTGGCCGGGACAGGGGTCTTGAACACTGAAGCTTTCTTT. Protein: CASSLAGTGVLNTEAFF.

A few counts support this clonotype. The V gene is TRBV2, the J gene TRBJ2-1, with no clear D. CDR1 is SNHLY, CDR2 FYNNEI, per germline. The V and J ends lost 5 bases and 0 bases respectively, with 11 bases between them. The CDR3 has 15 amino acids. Here the CDR3 reads CASSYRASSYNEQFF. CDR3 nucleotides: TGTGCCAGCAGTTACCGGGCAAGCTCCTACAATGAGCAGTTCTTC. Supplemented by reference TRBV2 and TRBJ2-1, the full variable domain reads EPEVTQTPSHQVTQMGQEVILRCVPISNHLYFYWYRQILGQKVEFLVSFYNNEISEKSEIFDDQFSVERPDGSNFTLKIRSTKLEDSAMYFCASSYRASSYNEQFFGPGTRLTVL.

This clonotype occurred many times. The chain links TRBV2 to TRBJ2-5; 10 nucleotides line up with TRBD1. The CDR3 totals 14 residues. V trimming: 9 bases; J trimming: 5 bases; junction bases outside the gene matches: 9. Germline V lookup: CDR1 SNHLY, CDR2 FYNNEI. The CDR3 sequence: CASTRDRGSETQYF. As DNA, the CDR3 is TGTGCCAGTACCCGGGACAGGGGATCGGAGACCCAGTACTTC. The variable domain in full, with the rest retrieved from reference TRBV2 and TRBJ2-5, is EPEVTQTPSHQVTQMGQEVILRCVPISNHLYFYWYRQILGQKVEFLVSFYNNEISEKSEIFDDQFSVERPDGSNFTLKIRSTKLEDSAMYFCASTRDRGSETQYFGPGTRLLVL.

This chain uses TRBV6-2 or TRBV6-3 with TRBJ2-7; D possibly matches TRBD1 or TRBD2 (5 bases each). The CDR3 extends over 13 amino acids. Germline CDR1 reads MNHEY; CDR2 reads SVGEGT. The V and J ends lost 6 bases and 4 bases respectively, with 13 bases between them. The CDR3 DNA reads TGTGCCAGCAGACCCGGGACCGCGTACGAGCAGTACTTC. Protein: CASRPGTAYEQYF.

In the case of this clonotype: A read error may produce the germline difference seen at one junction end. This rearrangement joins TRBV3-1 to TRBJ2-1, with 7 positions matching TRBD1. The CDR3 is 17 residues long. The germline V gene encodes CDR1 LGHDT and CDR2 YNNKEL (reference sequence). The CDR3 bases are TGTGCCACCAGCTCCCCGAGGGGGCAAAAAGAGATCGATGAGCAGTTCTTC. It translates to CATSSPRGQKEIDEQFF.

In its sample, this clonotype was seen a few times. This chain uses TRBV2 with TRBJ2-5; D gene ambiguous. There are 12 residues in the CDR3. Germline lookup yields CDR1 SNHLY and CDR2 FYNNEI. Trimming stripped 3 bases from V and 8 bases from J, with 10 bases between. CDR3 sequence (DNA): TGTGCCAGCAGTGATCTTTCACTTACCCAGTACTTC. Translated, it gives CASSDLSLTQYF.

V usage is TRBV7-2 and J usage is TRBJ2-3; maybe TRBD2 (5 bases). V dropped 6 bases and J dropped 9 bases, with 13 bases sitting between them. The CDR3 loop spans 12 amino acids. From germline, CDR1 is SGHTA and CDR2 FQGNSA. The CDR3 bases are TGTGCCAGCAGTTGGGCCGGGGAGACGCAGTATTTT. It is translated as CASSWAGETQYF.

This clonotype has a handful of counts. The chain combines TRBV19 with TRBJ2-7; 10 bases agree with TRBD2. Trimming removed 5 bases from V and 3 bases from J; junction bases left unmatched: 4. This CDR3 has 14 amino acids. Germline V lookup: CDR1 LNHDA, CDR2 SQIVND (reference sequence). The CDR3 DNA follows: TGTGCCAGTAGTCCGGCTAGCGGGGGCTACGAGCAGTACTTC. Encoded protein: CASSPASGGYEQYF.

The CDR3 region is CASTPTAEGNEQYF. DNA for the CDR3: TGTGCCAGCACCCCCACGGCGGAGGGGAACGAGCAGTACTTC. J is TRBJ2-7 and V is TRBV7-9, with D perhaps matching TRBD2 (6 bases). The germline V and J ends were trimmed by 7 bases and 5 bases, with 18 bases remaining between them. Germline V gene data show CDR1 as SEHNR and CDR2 as FQNEAQ (reference sequence). This CDR3 is built from 14 residues.

This clonotype was counted ten times or more. The chain is built from TRBV5-6 and TRBJ1-2, with D possibly TRBD1 on 6 matching bases. Deletions cut 0 bases from V and 7 bases from J, with 10 bases between. The CDR3 spans 13 residues. In germline, CDR1 is SGHDT, CDR2 YYEEEE. CDR3 region: CASSLVQGSGYTF. The CDR3 region has the DNA TGTGCCAGCAGCTTGGTACAGGGTAGTGGCTACACCTTC. Based on the CDR3 plus reference TRBV5-6 and TRBJ1-2, the full variable domain is DAGVTQSPTHLIKTRGQQVTLRCSPKSGHDTVSWYQQALGQGPQFIFQYYEEEERQRGNFPDRFSGHQFPNYSSELNVNALLLGDSALYLCASSLVQGSGYTFGSGTRLTVV.

This clonotype was detected a few times. The chain joins TRBV14 to TRBJ2-7; D call uncertain. V was cut by 2 bases and J by 2 bases, with 10 bases left in between. Germline values: CDR1 SGHDN, CDR2 FVKESK. The CDR3 extends over 14 amino acids. In nucleotides, the CDR3 is TGTGCCAGCAGCCAACTGGGCCGCCCCTACGAGCAGTACTTC. Its translation: CASSQLGRPYEQYF.

This clonotype was picked up many times. This chain connects TRBV14 to TRBJ2-1; D uncertain. Germline V gives CDR1 SGHDN, CDR2 FVKESK. CDR3 length: 15 amino acids. With 0 bases removed from V and 1 base from J, the gap between germline ends came to 7 bases. The CDR3 reads CASSQDIWSYNEQFF. The DNA for the CDR3 is TGTGCCAGCAGCCAAGATATTTGGTCCTACAATGAGCAGTTCTTC.

This chain connects TRBV6-5 to TRBJ2-2; D gene ambiguous. The CDR3 has 15 residues. Trimming left V 2 bases short and J 4 bases short, with 11 bases between. Germline values: CDR1 MNHEY, CDR2 SVGAGI. The CDR3 spells CASSYEVRTTGELFF. For the CDR3, the DNA is TGTGCCAGCAGTTACGAGGTCCGGACCACCGGGGAGCTGTTTTTT.

The chain has TRBV5-4 and TRBJ2-3; D gene ambiguous. The CDR3 contains 15 residues. Between the trimmed V and J ends, which lost 4 bases and 2 bases, there was a span of 14 bases. In germline, CDR1 is SGHNT, CDR2 YYREEE (reference sequence). The chain's CDR3 is CASSTYSPNTDTQYF. The CDR3 DNA reads TGTGCCAGCAGCACCTACTCTCCCAACACAGATACGCAGTATTTT.

This clonotype came up many times. This chain links TRBV6-1 with TRBJ2-1; D is undetermined. This CDR3 contains 11 residues. Trimming cost V 2 bases and J 8 bases, with 4 bases left between them. Germline CDR1 reads MNHNS; CDR2 reads SASEGT. The CDR3 loop reads CASSEWHEQFF. The CDR3 coding sequence is TGTGCCAGCAGTGAATGGCATGAGCAGTTCTTC.

The sample holds many counts of this clonotype. The chain has TRBV3-1 and TRBJ2-3; TRBD2 matches 7 bases. This CDR3 spans 17 amino acids. J lost 2 bases, V lost 0 bases, and 8 bases had no gene match. CDR1 is LGHDT, CDR2 YNNKEL, per germline (reference sequence). The CDR3 loop reads CASSQERNGDYTDTQYF. The DNA of the CDR3 is TGTGCCAGCAGCCAAGAAAGGAACGGGGACTACACAGATACGCAGTATTTT.

The rearrangement joins TRBV5-1 to TRBJ2-7; weak D call: TRBD2 (5 bases). From germline, CDR1 is SGHRS and CDR2 YFSETQ. The CDR3 contains 15 residues. Trimming cost V 6 bases and J 5 bases, with 21 bases left between them. CDR3 bases: TGCGCCAGCAAGTACTTGGTGGGAGCGGCGGACGAGCAGTACTTC. This translates into CASKYLVGAADEQYF.

The table lists this clonotype with many counts. The chain employs TRBV13 and TRBJ2-2; TRBD2 matches at 8 bases. Germline assignment: CDR1 PRHDT and CDR2 FYEKMQ (reference sequence). The J segment lost 3 bases and the V segment lost 5 bases, leaving 8 bases of the junction unmatched. This CDR3 has 16 amino acids. This chain's CDR3 is CASSPRGGFDTGELFF. For the CDR3, the DNA is TGTGCCAGCAGCCCCCGGGGGGGATTTGACACCGGGGAGCTGTTTTTT. Variable domain in full (rest from reference TRBV13 and TRBJ2-2): AAGVIQSPRHLIKEKRETATLKCYPIPRHDTVYWYQQGPGQDPQFLISFYEKMQSDKGSIPDRFSAQQFSDYHSELNMSSLELGDSALYFCASSPRGGFDTGELFFGEGSRLTVL.

This clonotype has a handful of counts. The chain links TRBV6-1 to TRBJ2-5, with 10 bases that match TRBD2. Trimming cost V 7 bases and J 4 bases; bases outside gene matches: 9. This CDR3 spans 15 amino acids. The germline CDR1 and CDR2 sequences are MNHNS and SASEGT. The CDR3 DNA reads TGTGCCAGCACGGCTAGCGGGAGTGGGGGAGAGACCCAGTACTTC. Protein: CASTASGSGGETQYF.

This clonotype has only a few counts. The chain recombines TRBV2 with TRBJ2-7; TRBD2 matches 15 bases. CDR3 length: 15 amino acids. J lost 2 bases, V lost 6 bases, and 2 bases had no gene match. The germline V gene has CDR1 SNHLY and CDR2 FYNNEI. This chain's CDR3 is CASRGLAGGAYEQYF. The CDR3 DNA is TGTGCCAGCAGAGGACTAGCGGGAGGGGCCTACGAGCAGTACTTC.

This clonotype was detected a few times. The gene calls are TRBV6-5 and TRBJ1-2, with 11 bases fitting TRBD1. This CDR3 comprises 14 residues. CDR1 and CDR2 (germline): MNHEY, SVGAGI. V lost 7 bases and J lost 8; bases outside the gene matches: 9. CDR3 residues: CASTNPGTGGGYTF. The CDR3, as DNA: TGTGCCAGCACTAACCCGGGGACAGGGGGAGGCTACACCTTC.